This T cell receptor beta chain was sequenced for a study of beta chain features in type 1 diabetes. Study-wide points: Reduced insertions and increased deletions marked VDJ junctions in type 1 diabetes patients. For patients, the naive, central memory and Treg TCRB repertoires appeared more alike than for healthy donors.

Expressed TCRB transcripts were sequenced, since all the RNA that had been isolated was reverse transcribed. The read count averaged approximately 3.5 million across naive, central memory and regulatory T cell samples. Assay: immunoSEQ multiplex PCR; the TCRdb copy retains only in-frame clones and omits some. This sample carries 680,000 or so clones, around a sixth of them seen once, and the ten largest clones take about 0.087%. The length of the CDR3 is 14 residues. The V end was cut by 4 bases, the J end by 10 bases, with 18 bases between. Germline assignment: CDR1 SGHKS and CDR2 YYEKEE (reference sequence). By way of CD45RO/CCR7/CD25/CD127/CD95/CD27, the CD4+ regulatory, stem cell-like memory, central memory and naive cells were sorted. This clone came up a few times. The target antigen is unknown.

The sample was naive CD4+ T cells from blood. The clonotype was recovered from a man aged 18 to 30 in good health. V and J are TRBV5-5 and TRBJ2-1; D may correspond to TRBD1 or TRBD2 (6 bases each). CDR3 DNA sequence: TGTGCCAGCAGCGGCAAGGGGGAGGTTGGGGAGCAGTTCTTC. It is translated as CASSGKGEVGEQFF.